Listed below are T cell receptor beta chains from one sample, sequenced in a study of T-cell memory formation after mild COVID-19. Each CDR3 protein gets one entry after TCRdb re-called the 5' RACE reads with MiXCR. The sample consists of approximately 250,000 distinct CDR3 sequences, around 17% of them appearing once. The sequenced sample was PBMCs or a T cell subset sorted from them (not recorded which). These receptors were taken from a man between 18 and 29 years old who had mild COVID-19 (a few samples of this study predate the infection). Cell type and time point are not known. The CDR3 runs from the conserved cysteine through the conserved F or W. Each record gives: V gene, D gene, J gene, CDR3 protein. A D gene is named only where the DNA matches it firmly.

TRBV25-1	TRBD2	TRBJ2-5	CASTRGAGLWQETQYF
TRBV20-1	NA	TRBJ1-5	CSASAGRGNQPQHF
TRBV7-2	TRBD2	TRBJ2-3	CASSGVGGADTQYF
TRBV7-2	TRBD1	TRBJ1-1	CASSLDRGRNAFF
TRBV29-1	NA	TRBJ1-5	CSVRTDQRQHF
TRBV6-5	NA	TRBJ1-1	CASSQTESVTEAFF
TRBV5-1	NA	TRBJ2-7	CASSLDGVSYEQYF
TRBV12-3/TRBV12-4	NA	TRBJ2-2	CASSFDSTNTGELFF
TRBV5-4	TRBD2	TRBJ2-1	CASSSPGHSGGYNEQFF
TRBV15	TRBD2	TRBJ2-3	CATSRDRGVDTQYF
TRBV13	TRBD1	TRBJ1-5	CASSFHRTGGQPQHF
TRBV7-8	TRBD2	TRBJ2-7	CASSLDVAGAYEQYF
TRBV4-2	TRBD2	TRBJ2-5	CASSFLTSGGTGETQYF
TRBV11-2	TRBD2	TRBJ2-1	CASSLGPAAGGYNEQFF
TRBV12-3/TRBV12-4	TRBD2	TRBJ2-1	CASRGLVNNEQFF
TRBV12-3/TRBV12-4	NA	TRBJ1-2	CASEPDGKGYTF
TRBV5-1	TRBD2	TRBJ2-7	CASKRLAGEGSYEQYF
TRBV15	NA	TRBJ2-4	CATSRARGTGAKNIQYF
TRBV7-9	NA	TRBJ1-1	CASRSHGDTEAFF
TRBV15	TRBD1	TRBJ2-7	CATKGQGASEQYF
TRBV27	TRBD2	TRBJ2-7	CASSLAGLAGYEQYF
TRBV5-1	NA	TRBJ2-2	CASSSRGTGELFF
TRBV7-9	NA	TRBJ2-1	CASSLMAGVNEQFF
TRBV3-1	NA	TRBJ1-3	CASSQRFSYTGLYTIYF
TRBV24-1	NA	TRBJ1-2	CATSDTPRGDGYTF
TRBV18	NA	TRBJ2-7	CASSPPGYEQYF
TRBV12-3/TRBV12-4	NA	TRBJ1-5	CASSLIRGNQPQHF
TRBV7-2	NA	TRBJ1-5	CASSAHWGESQPQHF
TRBV12-2	NA	TRBJ1-1	CASRFSDRGDTEAFF
TRBV29-1	NA	TRBJ2-5	CSVERDVQETQYF
TRBV4-1	NA	TRBJ1-3	CASSQVRVYGNTIYF
TRBV10-3	TRBD1	TRBJ1-2	CAIRDRDRGQVYGYTF
TRBV12-3/TRBV12-4	NA	TRBJ1-1	CASRTGGGLNTEAFF
TRBV7-2	NA	TRBJ2-5	CASSSSGTYRGTQYF
TRBV3-1	NA	TRBJ1-4	CASSQYRDEEKLFF
TRBV7-9	TRBD1	TRBJ1-1	CASSQNTGGDWNTEAFF
TRBV10-3	TRBD2	TRBJ2-7	CAISGTSGGAYEQYF
TRBV15	NA	TRBJ1-5	CATSRLTGLGQPQHF
TRBV2	NA	TRBJ2-1	CASSEWNEQFF
TRBV7-3	TRBD2	TRBJ2-3	CASSTGLAGEDTQYF
TRBV7-9	NA	TRBJ1-2	CASSLATRENYGYTF
TRBV12-3/TRBV12-4	NA	TRBJ1-1	CASSYWTANTEAFF
TRBV7-2	NA	TRBJ1-4	CASSSTGMREKLFF
TRBV4-3	NA	TRBJ2-1	CASSQEGIFSYNEQFF
TRBV4-3	NA	TRBJ2-1	CASSQDKGAAEQFF
TRBV4-2	NA	TRBJ1-2	CASSQAALYSRTANYGYTF
TRBV7-8	NA	TRBJ1-6	CASSYNSDSPLHF
TRBV28	NA	TRBJ1-5	CASSSPHLGGNQPQHF
TRBV5-6	NA	TRBJ2-3	CASWRGTDTQYF
TRBV7-8	NA	TRBJ1-2	CASSVRQMGDGYTF
TRBV29-1	TRBD1	TRBJ2-7	CSVENPRDSNEQYF
TRBV5-1	TRBD1	TRBJ2-5	CASSRVGGTGGETQYF
TRBV6-5	NA	TRBJ1-1	CASSYTQGLGTEAFF